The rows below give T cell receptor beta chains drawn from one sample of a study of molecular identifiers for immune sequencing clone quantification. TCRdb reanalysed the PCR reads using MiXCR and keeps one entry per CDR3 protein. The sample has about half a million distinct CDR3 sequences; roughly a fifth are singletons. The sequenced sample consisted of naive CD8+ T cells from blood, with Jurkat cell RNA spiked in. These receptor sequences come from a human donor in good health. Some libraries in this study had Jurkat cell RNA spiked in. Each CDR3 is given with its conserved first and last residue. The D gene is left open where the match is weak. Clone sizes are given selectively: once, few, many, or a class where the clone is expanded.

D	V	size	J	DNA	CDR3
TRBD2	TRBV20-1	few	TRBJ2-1	TGCAGTGCTAGAGATCTACTAGCGGGGTACAATGAGCAGTTCTTC	CSARDLLAGYNEQFF
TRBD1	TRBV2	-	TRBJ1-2	TGTGCCAGCACCACCGGACAGGGAAACTATGGCTACACCTTC	CASTTGQGNYGYTF
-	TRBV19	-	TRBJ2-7	TGTGCCAGTAGTTTCGGCACCGGGGGTCTATACGAGCAGTACTTC	CASSFGTGGLYEQYF
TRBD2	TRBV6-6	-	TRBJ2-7	TGTGCCAGCAGTACAGATTGGGGACTAGCGGGAGGGTACTACGAGCAGTACTTC	CASSTDWGLAGGYYEQYF
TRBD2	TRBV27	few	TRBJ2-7	TGTGCCAGCAGTTTATCGGTTGCGGGAGAGGGCTACGAGCAGTACTTC	CASSLSVAGEGYEQYF
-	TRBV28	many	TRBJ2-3	TGTGCCAGCAGTTTAGGTTTTGACGGCAGCAGCACAGATACGCAGTATTTT	CASSLGFDGSSTDTQYF
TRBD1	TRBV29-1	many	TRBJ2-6	TGCAGCGCCGACGACAGGGGGCAGAGCTCTGGGGCCAACGTCCTGACTTTC	CSADDRGQSSGANVLTF
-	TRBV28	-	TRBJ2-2	TGTGCCAGCAGCTCTTACAGGGTTTCCACCGGGGAGCTGTTTTTT	CASSSYRVSTGELFF
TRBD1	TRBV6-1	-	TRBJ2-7	TGTGCCAGCAGTGACCCCCCGGGACAGAGGTCCTACGAGCAGTACTTC	CASSDPPGQRSYEQYF
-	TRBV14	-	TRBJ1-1	TGTGCCAGCAGCCAAGGTAGATTTCAGTCCATAAGGCATCCCTACACTGAAGCTTTCTTT	CASSQGRFQSIRHPYTEAFF
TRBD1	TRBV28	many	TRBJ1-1	TGTGCCAGCAGCTACAGGGGGCGAACTGAAGCTTTCTTT	CASSYRGRTEAFF
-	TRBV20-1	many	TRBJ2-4	TGCAGTGCTAGAGATGCAGGGCCATACTCCATTCAGTACTTC	CSARDAGPYSIQYF
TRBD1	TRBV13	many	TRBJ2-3	TGTGCCAGCAGCTTAGCGGTACAGGGGGTCACAGATACGCAGTATTTT	CASSLAVQGVTDTQYF
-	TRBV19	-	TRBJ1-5	TGTGCCAGTACGGACCCCAATCAGCCCCAGCATTTT	CASTDPNQPQHF
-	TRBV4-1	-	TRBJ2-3	TGCGCCAGCAGCCAAGAGGCGGGGTGGGGGGGCCCCACAGATACGCAGTATTTT	CASSQEAGWGGPTDTQYF
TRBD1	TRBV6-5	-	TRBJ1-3	TGTGCCAGCACCCCGACAGGGGCCGGAGACACCATATATTTT	CASTPTGAGDTIYF
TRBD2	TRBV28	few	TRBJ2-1	TGTGCCAGCAGTTTACCAGTCTCAATAAGCGGGAGAGGGTACAATGAGCAGTTCTTC	CASSLPVSISGRGYNEQFF
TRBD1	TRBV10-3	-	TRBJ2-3	TGTGCCGCTGCACCGGGACAGGGGTCCACAAATACGCAGTATTTT	CAAAPGQGSTNTQYF
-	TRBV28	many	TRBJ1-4	TGTGCCAGCAGTATGACAGTCGCGGGGGAAAAACTGTTTTTT	CASSMTVAGEKLFF
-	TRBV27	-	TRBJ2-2	TGTGCCAGCAGTTCCCTCAGGGTTTTGAACACCGGGGAGCTGTTTTTT	CASSSLRVLNTGELFF
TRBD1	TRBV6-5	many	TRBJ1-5	TGTGCCAGCAGCAGACAGGGACAGGGCGCTCAGCCCCAGCATTTT	CASSRQGQGAQPQHF
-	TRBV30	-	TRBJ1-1	TGTGCCTGGGGCCGCACCTTGACCACTGAAGCTTTCTTT	CAWGRTLTTEAFF
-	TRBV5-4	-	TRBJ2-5	TGTGCCAGCAGCAGCTATAGGGATGGGGAGACCCAGTACTTC	CASSSYRDGETQYF
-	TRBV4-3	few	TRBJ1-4	TGCGCCAGCAGCCAAGCGGCCAGTTACCCTGAAAAACTGTTTTTT	CASSQAASYPEKLFF
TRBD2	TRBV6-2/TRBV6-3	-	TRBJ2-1	TGTGCCAGCAGTTCCTCGGAAATAGCTAGCGGGGTTCGAGGCATATGGGAGCAGTTCTTC	CASSSSEIASGVRGIWEQFF
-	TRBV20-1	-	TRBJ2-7	TGCAGTGCTAGAGATTCTATTGGGGGGAGGTTGCACGAGCAGTACTTC	CSARDSIGGRLHEQYF
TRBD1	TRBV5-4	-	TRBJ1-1	TGTGCCAGCAGAACTGGACAGGGGTACACTGAAGCTTTCTTT	CASRTGQGYTEAFF
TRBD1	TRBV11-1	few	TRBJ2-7	TGTGCCAGCAGCCACCCGGACAGGGGCTACGAGCAGTACTTC	CASSHPDRGYEQYF
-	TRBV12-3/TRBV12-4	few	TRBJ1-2	TGTGCCAGCAGTATACGGGATAACTATGGCTACACCTTC	CASSIRDNYGYTF
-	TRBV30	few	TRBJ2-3	TGTGCCTGGAGCCTTACACTGGACGGGGATACGCAGTATTTT	CAWSLTLDGDTQYF
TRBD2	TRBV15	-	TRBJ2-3	TGTGCCACCAGCAGCCAAGGGACTAGCGGATACGCAGATACGCAGTATTTT	CATSSQGTSGYADTQYF
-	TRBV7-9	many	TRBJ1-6	TGTGCCAGCAGCTTAGCGCTTAACTTGAATAATTCACCCCTCCACTTT	CASSLALNLNNSPLHF
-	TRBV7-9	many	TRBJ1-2	TGTGCCAGCACCGGCCGGATCAACTATGGCTACACCTTC	CASTGRINYGYTF
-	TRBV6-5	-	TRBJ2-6	TGTGCCAGCAGTTTAAGGGCACCCGTCTCTGGGGCCAACGTCCTGACTTTC	CASSLRAPVSGANVLTF
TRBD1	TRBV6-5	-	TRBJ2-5	TGTGCCAGCAGCGCAGGGGGCGTAAAGACCCAGTGCTTC	CASSAGGVKTQCF
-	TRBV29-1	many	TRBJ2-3	TGCAGCGGACAAGGTGATACGCAGTATTTT	CSGQGDTQYF
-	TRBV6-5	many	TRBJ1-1	TGTGCCAGCACCTTAACTTCGACAGGAGGGACTGAAGCTTTCTTT	CASTLTSTGGTEAFF
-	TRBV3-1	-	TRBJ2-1	TGTGCCAGCAGCCCTGACCGGGTGACCTACAATGAGCAGTTCTTC	CASSPDRVTYNEQFF
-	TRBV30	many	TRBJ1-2	TGTGCCTGGAGTGCAGTTAACTATGGCTACACCTTC	CAWSAVNYGYTF
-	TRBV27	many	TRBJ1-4	TGTGCCAGCAGCTGGGGGCGAGGGTATGAAAAACTGTTTTTT	CASSWGRGYEKLFF
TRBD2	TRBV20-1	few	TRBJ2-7	TGCAGTGCTAGAGCGAGCGGGGGCGCTTCCTACGAGCAGTACTTC	CSARASGGASYEQYF
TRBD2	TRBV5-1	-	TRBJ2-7	TGCGCCAGCAGCGAGGTACTAGCGGGAAACTCCTACGAGCAGTACTTC	CASSEVLAGNSYEQYF